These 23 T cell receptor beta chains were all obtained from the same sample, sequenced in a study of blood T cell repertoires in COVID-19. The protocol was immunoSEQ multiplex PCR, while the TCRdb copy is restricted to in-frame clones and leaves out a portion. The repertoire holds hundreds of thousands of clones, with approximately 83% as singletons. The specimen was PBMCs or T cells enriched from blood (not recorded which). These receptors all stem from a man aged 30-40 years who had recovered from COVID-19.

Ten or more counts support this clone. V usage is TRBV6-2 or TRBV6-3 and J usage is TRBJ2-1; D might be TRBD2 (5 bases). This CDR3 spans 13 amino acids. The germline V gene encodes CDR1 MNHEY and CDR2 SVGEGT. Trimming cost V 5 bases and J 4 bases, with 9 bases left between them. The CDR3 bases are TGTGCCAGCAGTGTGAGGGAGTACAATGAGCAGTTCTTC. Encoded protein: CASSVREYNEQFF.

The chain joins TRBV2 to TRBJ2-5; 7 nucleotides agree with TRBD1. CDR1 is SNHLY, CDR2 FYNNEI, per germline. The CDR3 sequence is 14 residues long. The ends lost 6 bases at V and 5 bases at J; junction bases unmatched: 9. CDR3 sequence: CASRSKGAVETQYF. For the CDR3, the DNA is TGTGCCAGCAGGTCAAAGGGGGCGGTGGAGACCCAGTACTTC.

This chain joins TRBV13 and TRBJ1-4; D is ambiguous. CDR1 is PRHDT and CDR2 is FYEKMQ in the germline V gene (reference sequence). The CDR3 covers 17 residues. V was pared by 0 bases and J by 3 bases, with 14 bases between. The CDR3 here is CASSLGPSGIPNEKLFF. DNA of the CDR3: TGTGCCAGCAGCTTAGGCCCGTCCGGGATACCTAATGAAAAACTGTTTTTT.

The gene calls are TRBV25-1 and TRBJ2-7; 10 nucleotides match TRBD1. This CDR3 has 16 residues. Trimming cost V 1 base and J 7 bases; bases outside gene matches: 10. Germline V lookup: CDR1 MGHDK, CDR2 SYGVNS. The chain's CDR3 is CASSESTGGFLREQYF. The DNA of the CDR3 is TGTGCCAGCAGTGAATCGACAGGGGGCTTTTTGCGGGAGCAGTACTTC.

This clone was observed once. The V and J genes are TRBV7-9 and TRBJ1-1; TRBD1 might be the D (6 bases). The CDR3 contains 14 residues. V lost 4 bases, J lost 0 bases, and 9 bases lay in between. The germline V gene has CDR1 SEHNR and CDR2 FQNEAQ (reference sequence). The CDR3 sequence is CASSWGGLNTEAFF. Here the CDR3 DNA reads TGTGCCAGCAGCTGGGGGGGCTTGAACACTGAAGCTTTCTTT.

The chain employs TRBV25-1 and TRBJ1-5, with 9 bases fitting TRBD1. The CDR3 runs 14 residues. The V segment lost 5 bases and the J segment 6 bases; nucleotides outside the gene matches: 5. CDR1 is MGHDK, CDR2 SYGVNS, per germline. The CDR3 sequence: CASSPGQGPQPQHF. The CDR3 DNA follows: TGTGCCAGCAGTCCCGGACAGGGGCCTCAGCCCCAGCATTTT.

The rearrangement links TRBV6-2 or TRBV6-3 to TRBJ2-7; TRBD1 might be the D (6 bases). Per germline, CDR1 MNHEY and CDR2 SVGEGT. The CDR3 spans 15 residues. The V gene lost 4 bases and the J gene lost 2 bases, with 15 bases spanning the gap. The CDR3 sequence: CASSLDQGWAYEQYF. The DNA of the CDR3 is TGTGCCAGCAGTTTGGATCAGGGGTGGGCCTACGAGCAGTACTTC.

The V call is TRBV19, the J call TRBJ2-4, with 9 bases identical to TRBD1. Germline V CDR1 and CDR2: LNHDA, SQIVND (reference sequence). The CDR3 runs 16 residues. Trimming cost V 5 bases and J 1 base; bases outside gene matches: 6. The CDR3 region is CASSARTGAAKNIQYF. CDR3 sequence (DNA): TGTGCCAGTAGTGCAAGGACAGGGGCGGCCAAAAACATTCAGTACTTC.

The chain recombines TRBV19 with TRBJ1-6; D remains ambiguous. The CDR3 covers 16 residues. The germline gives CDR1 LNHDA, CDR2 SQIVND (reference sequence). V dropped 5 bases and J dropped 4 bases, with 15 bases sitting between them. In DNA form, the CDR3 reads TGTGCCAGTAGTTCGATGGGAGTTGGATATAATTCACCCCTCCACTTT. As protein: CASSSMGVGYNSPLHF. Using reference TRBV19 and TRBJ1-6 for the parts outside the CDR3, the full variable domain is DGGITQSPKYLFRKEGQNVTLSCEQNLNHDAMYWYRQDPGQGLRLIYYSQIVNDFQKGDIAEGYSVSREKKESFPLTVTSAQKNPTAFYLCASSSMGVGYNSPLHFGNGTRLTVT.

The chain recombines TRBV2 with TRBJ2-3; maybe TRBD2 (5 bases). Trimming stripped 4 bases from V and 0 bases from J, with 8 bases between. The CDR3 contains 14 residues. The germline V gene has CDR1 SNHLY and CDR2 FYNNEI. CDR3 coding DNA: TGTGCCAGCAGTGTTGGACTCAGCACAGATACGCAGTATTTT. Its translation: CASSVGLSTDTQYF.

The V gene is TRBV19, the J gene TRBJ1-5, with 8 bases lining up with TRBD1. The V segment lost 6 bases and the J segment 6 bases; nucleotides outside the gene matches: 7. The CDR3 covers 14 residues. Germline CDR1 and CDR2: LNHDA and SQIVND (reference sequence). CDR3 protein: CASRETGVTQPQHF. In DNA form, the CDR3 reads TGTGCCAGTAGGGAGACAGGGGTTACTCAGCCCCAGCATTTT.

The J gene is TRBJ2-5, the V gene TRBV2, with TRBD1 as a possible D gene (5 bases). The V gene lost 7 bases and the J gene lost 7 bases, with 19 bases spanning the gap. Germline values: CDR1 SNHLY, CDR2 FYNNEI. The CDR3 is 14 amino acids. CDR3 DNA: TGTGCCAGCACCCACCCGCTCCGGCAGGGGACCCAGTACTTC. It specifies CASTHPLRQGTQYF.

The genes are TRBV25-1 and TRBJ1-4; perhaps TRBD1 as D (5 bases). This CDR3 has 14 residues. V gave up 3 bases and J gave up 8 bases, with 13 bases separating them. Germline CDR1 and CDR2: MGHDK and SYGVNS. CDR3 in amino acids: CASSEPTGGEKLFF. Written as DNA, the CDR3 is TGTGCCAGCAGTGAGCCCACAGGAGGGGAAAAACTGTTTTTT.

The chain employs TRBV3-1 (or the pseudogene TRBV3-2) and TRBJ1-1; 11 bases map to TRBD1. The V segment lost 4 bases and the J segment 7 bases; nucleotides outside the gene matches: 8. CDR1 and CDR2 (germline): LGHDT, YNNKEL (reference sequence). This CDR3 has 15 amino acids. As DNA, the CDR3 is TGTGCCAGCAGCCCGTCTTCAGGGACAGGGGGTGAAGCTTTCTTT. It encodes CASSPSSGTGGEAFF.

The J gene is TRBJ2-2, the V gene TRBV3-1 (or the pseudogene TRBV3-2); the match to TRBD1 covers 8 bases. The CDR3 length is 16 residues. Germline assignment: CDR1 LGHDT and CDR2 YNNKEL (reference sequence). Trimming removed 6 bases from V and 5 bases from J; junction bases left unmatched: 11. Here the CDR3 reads CASRFGNRGSTGELFF. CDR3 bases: TGTGCCAGCAGATTCGGGAACAGGGGGTCGACCGGGGAGCTGTTTTTT.

The CDR3 region is CASSHQGLAVSYEQYF. CDR3 bases: TGCGCCAGCAGCCATCAGGGACTAGCGGTCTCCTACGAGCAGTACTTC. The V call is TRBV4-1, the J call TRBJ2-7, with 11 bases that match TRBD2. This CDR3 comprises 16 residues. The germline CDR1 and CDR2 sequences are MGHRA and YSYEKL. V dropped 3 bases and J dropped 0; count of bases not matched to a gene: 4.

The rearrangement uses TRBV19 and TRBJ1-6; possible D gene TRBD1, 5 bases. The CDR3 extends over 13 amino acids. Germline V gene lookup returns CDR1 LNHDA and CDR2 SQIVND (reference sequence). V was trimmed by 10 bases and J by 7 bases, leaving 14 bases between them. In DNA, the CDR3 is TGTGCCACCTCAGACAGTCGAAATTCACCCCTCCACTTT. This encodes CATSDSRNSPLHF. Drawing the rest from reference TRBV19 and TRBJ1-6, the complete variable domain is DGGITQSPKYLFRKEGQNVTLSCEQNLNHDAMYWYRQDPGQGLRLIYYSQIVNDFQKGDIAEGYSVSREKKESFPLTVTSAQKNPTAFYLCATSDSRNSPLHFGNGTRLTVT.

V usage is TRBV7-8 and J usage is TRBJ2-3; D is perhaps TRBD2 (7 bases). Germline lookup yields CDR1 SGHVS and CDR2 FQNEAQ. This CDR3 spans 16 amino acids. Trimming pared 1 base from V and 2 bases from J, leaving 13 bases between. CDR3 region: CASSLVAGALTDTQYF. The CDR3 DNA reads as TGTGCCAGCAGCTTAGTTGCGGGGGCCCTCACAGATACGCAGTATTTT.

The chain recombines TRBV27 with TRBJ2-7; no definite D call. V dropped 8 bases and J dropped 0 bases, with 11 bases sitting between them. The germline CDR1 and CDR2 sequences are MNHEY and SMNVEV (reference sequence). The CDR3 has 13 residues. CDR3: CASAAESSYEQYF. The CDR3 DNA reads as TGTGCCAGCGCGGCCGAGAGCTCCTACGAGCAGTACTTC.

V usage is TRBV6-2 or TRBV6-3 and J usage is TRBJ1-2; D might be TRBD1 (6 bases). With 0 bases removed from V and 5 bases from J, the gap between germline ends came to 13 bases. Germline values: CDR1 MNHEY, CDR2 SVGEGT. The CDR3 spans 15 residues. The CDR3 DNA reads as TGTGCCAGCAGTTACTCGGGGGCCGGGACGTATGGCTACACCTTC. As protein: CASSYSGAGTYGYTF.

The CDR3 nucleotides are TGTGCCAGCAGGAGGGGGGGACAGGGAGTCTATGGCTACACCTTC. This sequence encodes CASRRGGQGVYGYTF. The chain is built from TRBV7-2 and TRBJ1-2, with 9 bases that match TRBD1. V lost 6 bases and J lost 4; bases outside the gene matches: 9. The CDR3 is 15 residues long. Germline-derived CDR1 and CDR2 are SGHTA and FQGNSA.

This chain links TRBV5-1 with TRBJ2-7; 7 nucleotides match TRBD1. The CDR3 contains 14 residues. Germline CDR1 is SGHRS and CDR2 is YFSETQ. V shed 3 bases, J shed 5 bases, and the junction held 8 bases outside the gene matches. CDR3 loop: CASSSNTGANEQYF. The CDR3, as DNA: TGCGCCAGCAGCTCAAATACAGGGGCGAACGAGCAGTACTTC.

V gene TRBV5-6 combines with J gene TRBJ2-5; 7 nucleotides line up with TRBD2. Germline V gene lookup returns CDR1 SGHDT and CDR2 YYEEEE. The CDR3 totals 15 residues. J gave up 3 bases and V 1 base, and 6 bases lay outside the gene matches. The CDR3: CASSLSLAVEETQYF. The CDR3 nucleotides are TGTGCCAGCAGCTTGTCCCTAGCGGTGGAAGAGACCCAGTACTTC.